The 27 T cell receptor beta chains in this list originate from one sample, sequenced in a study of T cells in Graves' hyperthyroidism and ophthalmopathy. Amplification targeted TCR beta CDR3 regions from RNA transcripts. The TCR CDR3 first-round RT-PCR relied on the HTBI primer set. MiXCR, applied by TCRdb to the multiplex PCR reads, yields one record per CDR3 protein. The table shows some 620,000 distinct CDR3 sequences, with about 16% occurring only once. Sequencing was performed on blood. The receptors stem from a woman in her twenties or thirties with Graves' hyperthyroidism.

This clonotype was counted between two and nine times. The rearrangement uses TRBV29-1 and TRBJ1-3; D is unclear. Germline V gene sequence: CDR1 SQVTM, CDR2 ANQGSEA. Between the trimmed V and J ends, which lost 4 bases and 1 base, there was a span of 8 bases. This CDR3 comprises 13 residues. DNA for the CDR3: TGCAGCGTTGGTGCAGAATCTGGAAACACCATATATTTT. Protein product: CSVGAESGNTIYF. Combining the CDR3 with reference TRBV29-1 and TRBJ1-3 gives the whole variable domain SAVISQKPSRDICQRGTSLTIQCQVDSQVTMMFWYRQQPGQSLTLIATANQGSEATYESGFVIDKFPISRPNLTFSTLTVSNMSPEDSSIYLCSVGAESGNTIYFGEGSWLTVV.

J is TRBJ2-5 and V is TRBV6-2 or TRBV6-3, with D tentatively TRBD1 (6 bases). Per germline, CDR1 MNHEY and CDR2 SVGEGT. Trimming removed 5 bases at V and 2 bases at J, with 15 bases between. The CDR3 covers 15 residues. The CDR3 is CASSVQGYSQETQYF. Written as DNA, the CDR3 is TGTGCCAGCAGTGTCCAGGGGTACTCACAAGAGACCCAGTACTTC.

This clonotype was counted ten times or more. Here the CDR3 DNA reads TGCAGTGCTAGAGTTCCTAGCGGTTCCTACGAGCAGTACTTC. Amino acids: CSARVPSGSYEQYF. The rearrangement joins TRBV20-1 to TRBJ2-7; 7 nucleotides line up with TRBD2. CDR1 and CDR2 (germline): DFQATT, SNEGSKA (reference sequence). Germline trimming cut 1 base from V and 1 base from J; bases unmatched to any gene: 4. This CDR3 has 14 amino acids.

This chain connects TRBV19 to TRBJ2-1; D ambiguous. Germline assignment: CDR1 LNHDA and CDR2 SQIVND (reference sequence). This CDR3 is built from 13 residues. Trimming removed 0 bases from V and 4 bases from J, with 4 bases in between. The CDR3 sequence is CASSIEGYNEQFF. The CDR3 nucleotides are TGTGCCAGTAGTATAGAGGGGTACAATGAGCAGTTCTTC.

This clonotype was picked up a small number of times. The chain links TRBV6-5 to TRBJ2-5; weak D call: TRBD1 (5 bases). This CDR3 contains 13 residues. Trimming took 2 bases from V and 4 from J, leaving 8 bases between them. CDR1 is MNHEY, CDR2 SVGAGI, per germline. The CDR3 is CASSYNQGETQYF. The CDR3 coding sequence is TGTGCCAGCAGTTACAATCAGGGAGAGACCCAGTACTTC.

There are a few counts of this clonotype. J is TRBJ1-4 and V is TRBV29-1, with D maybe TRBD1 (5 bases). This CDR3 comprises 16 residues. Trimming removed 6 bases at V and 0 bases at J, with 17 bases between. Germline CDR1 reads SQVTM; CDR2 reads ANQGSEA. The CDR3 sequence is CSVKFRDPATNEKLFF. The CDR3 DNA is TGCAGCGTCAAGTTTAGGGACCCCGCAACTAATGAAAAACTGTTTTTT. Supplemented by reference TRBV29-1 and TRBJ1-4, the full variable domain reads SAVISQKPSRDICQRGTSLTIQCQVDSQVTMMFWYRQQPGQSLTLIATANQGSEATYESGFVIDKFPISRPNLTFSTLTVSNMSPEDSSIYLCSVKFRDPATNEKLFFGSGTQLSVL.

This clonotype was detected many times. The V gene is TRBV20-1, the J gene TRBJ2-4; weak D call: TRBD2 (5 bases). This CDR3 contains 13 residues. V lost 0 bases to trimming and J lost 7 bases, with 10 bases between them. Per germline, CDR1 DFQATT and CDR2 SNEGSKA (reference sequence). In nucleotides, the CDR3 is TGCAGTGCTAGAGAACCTAGCTCGAACATTCAGTACTTC. Amino acids: CSAREPSSNIQYF.

The V and J genes are TRBV6-1 and TRBJ2-3; D is unresolved. This CDR3 has 15 residues. V lost 4 bases and J 0 bases, leaving 11 bases between the germline ends. CDR1 is MNHNS and CDR2 is SASEGT in the germline V gene. The CDR3 nucleotides are TGTGCCAGCAGTGTGACACCGTATAGCACAGATACGCAGTATTTT. Translated, it gives CASSVTPYSTDTQYF.

The chain combines TRBV7-2 with TRBJ2-5; 10 nucleotides align to TRBD2. This CDR3 has 18 amino acids. V trimming: 1 base; J trimming: 0 bases; junction bases outside the gene matches: 8. Per germline, CDR1 SGHTA and CDR2 FQGNSA. CDR3 sequence reads: CASSLGWTSGPYQETQYF. CDR3 in DNA: TGTGCCAGCAGCTTAGGCTGGACTAGCGGACCCTACCAAGAGACCCAGTACTTC.

Ten or more counts support this clonotype. The chain couples TRBV7-9 to TRBJ2-1, with TRBD2 identical over 7 bases. In germline, CDR1 is SEHNR, CDR2 FQNEAQ (reference sequence). The length of the CDR3 is 13 residues. The V and J ends lost 3 bases and 9 bases, in that order; junction bases with no gene match: 5. The CDR3 DNA sequence: TGTGCCAGCAGCTTGGGAGGGGAGACTGAGCAGTTCTTC. Encoded protein: CASSLGGETEQFF. Full variable domain (rest looked up from reference TRBV7-9 and TRBJ2-1): DTGVSQNPRHKITKRGQNVTFRCDPISEHNRLYWYRQTLGQGPEFLTYFQNEAQLEKSRLLSDRFSAERPKGSFSTLEIQRTEQGDSAMYLCASSLGGETEQFFGPGTRLTVL.

The chain uses TRBV29-1 and TRBJ2-7, with D hard to call. The germline CDR1 and CDR2 sequences are SQVTM and ANQGSEA. The CDR3 is made up of 12 amino acids. V was clipped by 0 bases and J by 4 bases, with 7 bases between them. As DNA, the CDR3 is TGCAGCGTTGAAGATCCCGCTTACGAGCAGTACTTC. Protein sequence: CSVEDPAYEQYF.

V and J are TRBV13 and TRBJ2-7; D is possibly TRBD2 (6 bases). V was pared by 0 bases and J by 3 bases, with 9 bases between. The CDR3 contains 14 residues. Germline CDR1 PRHDT, CDR2 FYEKMQ (reference sequence). The CDR3: CASSLGASDYEQYF. CDR3 coding DNA: TGTGCCAGCAGCTTAGGGGCTAGCGACTACGAGCAGTACTTC.

With respect to this clonotype: At one end, the junction sequence differs from germline, possibly due to a read error. The V call is TRBV24-1, the J call TRBJ2-1, with 11 bases lining up with TRBD2. Germline V gene data show CDR1 as KGHDR and CDR2 as SFDVKD. This CDR3 has 15 residues. The CDR3 DNA reads as TGTGCCACCGGTGACGTAGCGGGAGGGAGAAATGAGCAGTTCTTC. Encoded protein: CATGDVAGGRNEQFF.

This clonotype was detected ten times or more. This chain connects TRBV7-2 to TRBJ2-1; 9 bases match TRBD1. The germline V gene encodes CDR1 SGHTA and CDR2 FQGNSA. The CDR3 runs 15 residues. V trimming: 7 bases; J trimming: 6 bases; junction bases outside the gene matches: 10. The CDR3 spells CASTTHRDRVNEQFF. The CDR3 coding sequence is TGTGCCAGCACCACGCACCGGGACAGGGTCAATGAGCAGTTCTTC.

This clonotype was observed once. The chain joins TRBV19 to TRBJ2-1; 11 bases are shared with TRBD2. Trimming at V came to 4 bases and at J to 9 bases, leaving 2 bases not matched to a gene. Germline values: CDR1 LNHDA, CDR2 SQIVND (reference sequence). This CDR3 has 13 amino acids. The CDR3 spells CASSTSGRSEQFF. The CDR3 nucleotides read TGTGCCAGTAGTACTAGCGGGAGGAGTGAGCAGTTCTTC.

The gene calls are TRBV27 and TRBJ2-7; 12 nucleotides align to TRBD2. This CDR3 is 15 amino acids long. Germline values: CDR1 MNHEY, CDR2 SMNVEV (reference sequence). Germline trimming cut 5 bases from V and 6 bases from J; bases unmatched to any gene: 8. This chain's CDR3 is CASSALAGGQGEQYF. Here the CDR3 DNA reads TGTGCCAGCAGTGCCCTAGCGGGAGGGCAGGGCGAGCAGTACTTC.

The chain employs TRBV25-1 and TRBJ2-1; 10 bases are a match to TRBD2. Losses at the gene ends were 6 bases for V and 9 bases for J; bases not matched to a gene: 11. The CDR3 is made up of 15 amino acids. The germline CDR1 and CDR2 sequences are MGHDK and SYGVNS. CDR3 nucleotide sequence: TGTGCCAGCAGCGCCCCTAGCGGGAGCCTCGGTGAGCAGTTCTTC. This encodes CASSAPSGSLGEQFF.

V gene TRBV4-2 combines with J gene TRBJ2-5, with no clear D. V was clipped by 5 bases and J by 4 bases, with 11 bases between them. Germline values: CDR1 LGHNA, CDR2 YNFKEQ. The length of the CDR3 is 13 residues. CDR3: CASSADPLETQYF. The CDR3 nucleotides are TGTGCCAGCAGCGCCGACCCGTTAGAGACCCAGTACTTC.

The chain links TRBV11-2 to TRBJ2-3, with 12 nucleotides matching TRBD2. Germline lookup yields CDR1 SGHAT and CDR2 FQNNGV. The CDR3 sequence is 17 residues long. V shed 4 bases and J 2 bases; nucleotides not matched to a gene: 7. The DNA of the CDR3 is TGTGCCAGCAGCTCCCGGACTAGCGGGGCCATCACAGATACGCAGTATTTT. This gives the protein CASSSRTSGAITDTQYF. Combining the CDR3 with reference TRBV11-2 and TRBJ2-3 gives the whole variable domain EAGVAQSPRYKIIEKRQSVAFWCNPISGHATLYWYQQILGQGPKLLIQFQNNGVVDDSQLPKDRFSAERLKGVDSTLKIQPAKLEDSAVYLCASSSRTSGAITDTQYFGPGTRLTVL.

A remark on this clonotype: A read error may account for a junction end that differs from germline. V and J are TRBV20-1 and TRBJ2-4; weak D call: TRBD1 (6 bases). CDR3 size: 14 residues. Germline lookup yields CDR1 DFQATT and CDR2 SNEGSKA (reference sequence). This CDR3 reads CSARGGIAKNIQYF. In DNA form, the CDR3 reads TGCAGTGCGAGAGGGGGAATAGCCAAAAACATTCAGTACTTC.

This clonotype was observed a few times. The rearrangement uses TRBV28 and TRBJ1-4; no reliable D call. There are 15 residues in the CDR3. V was pared by 4 bases and J by 2 bases, with 11 bases between. CDR1 and CDR2 (germline): MDHEN, SYDVKM. CDR3 sequence: CASSSPGMTNEKLFF. For the CDR3, the DNA is TGTGCCAGCAGTTCACCGGGCATGACTAATGAAAAACTGTTTTTT.

This clonotype was recorded at least ten times. The CDR3 DNA follows: TGTGCCAGCAGTTTGGGACAGGGGTACCAAGAGACCCAGTACTTC. It encodes CASSLGQGYQETQYF. The V and J genes are TRBV28 and TRBJ2-5; TRBD1 aligns across 10 bases. V lost 3 bases, J lost 0 bases, and 1 base stayed unmatched. CDR3 length equals 15 residues. CDR1 is MDHEN, CDR2 SYDVKM, per germline. The whole variable domain, filled in from reference TRBV28 and TRBJ2-5, reads DVKVTQSSRYLVKRTGEKVFLECVQDMDHENMFWYRQDPGLGLRLIYFSYDVKMKEKGDIPEGYSVSREKKERFSLILESASTNQTSMYLCASSLGQGYQETQYFGPGTRLLVL.

The table lists this clonotype with a count of one. This may stem from a read error, because a much larger clone lies one nucleotide away. The chain employs TRBV18 and TRBJ2-5; D uncertain. Germline CDR1 and CDR2: KGHSH and LQKENI. The CDR3 extends over 13 amino acids. In DNA form, the CDR3 reads TGTGCCAGCCCACCGACAAAAGAAGAGACCCAGTACTTC. This encodes CASPPTKEETQYF. Variable domain in full (rest from reference TRBV18 and TRBJ2-5): NAGVMQNPRHLVRRRGQEARLRCSPMKGHSHVYWYRQLPEEGLKFMVYLQKENIIDESGMPKERFSAEFPKEGPSILRIQQVVRGDSAAYFCASPPTKEETQYFGPGTRLLVL.

In its sample, this clonotype was seen many times. V usage is TRBV29-1 and J usage is TRBJ2-7, with D possibly matching TRBD1 (5 bases). Germline CDR1 SQVTM, CDR2 ANQGSEA. The CDR3 covers 13 residues. Trimming removed 3 bases from V and 3 bases from J, with 12 bases in between. CDR3 loop: CSVEGQGYYEQYF. The CDR3 region has the DNA TGCAGCGTTGAGGGCCAGGGATACTACGAGCAGTACTTC.

The chain is built from TRBV14 and TRBJ1-3; maybe TRBD1 (5 bases). Trimming left V 3 bases short and J 0 bases short, with 12 bases between. This CDR3 comprises 16 residues. From germline, CDR1 is SGHDN and CDR2 FVKESK. The CDR3 loop reads CASSHLGRYSGNTIYF. The CDR3 DNA reads as TGTGCCAGCAGCCATTTGGGACGGTACTCTGGAAACACCATATATTTT.

In its sample, this clonotype was seen many times. The chain links TRBV6-1 to TRBJ1-5; 7 bases align to TRBD1. The ends lost 7 bases at V and 5 bases at J; junction bases unmatched: 8. CDR3 length equals 14 residues. Germline V gives CDR1 MNHNS, CDR2 SASEGT. This CDR3 is CASTGQTRDQPQHF. CDR3 bases: TGTGCCAGCACGGGACAGACGAGGGATCAGCCCCAGCATTTT.

This chain joins TRBV29-1 and TRBJ2-5, with 10 bases matching TRBD1. V trimming: 4 bases; J trimming: 5 bases; junction bases outside the gene matches: 7. Per germline, CDR1 SQVTM and CDR2 ANQGSEA. There are 14 residues in the CDR3. This chain's CDR3 is CSVAGTGVGETQYF. In DNA, the CDR3 is TGCAGCGTTGCCGGGACAGGGGTGGGCGAGACCCAGTACTTC.